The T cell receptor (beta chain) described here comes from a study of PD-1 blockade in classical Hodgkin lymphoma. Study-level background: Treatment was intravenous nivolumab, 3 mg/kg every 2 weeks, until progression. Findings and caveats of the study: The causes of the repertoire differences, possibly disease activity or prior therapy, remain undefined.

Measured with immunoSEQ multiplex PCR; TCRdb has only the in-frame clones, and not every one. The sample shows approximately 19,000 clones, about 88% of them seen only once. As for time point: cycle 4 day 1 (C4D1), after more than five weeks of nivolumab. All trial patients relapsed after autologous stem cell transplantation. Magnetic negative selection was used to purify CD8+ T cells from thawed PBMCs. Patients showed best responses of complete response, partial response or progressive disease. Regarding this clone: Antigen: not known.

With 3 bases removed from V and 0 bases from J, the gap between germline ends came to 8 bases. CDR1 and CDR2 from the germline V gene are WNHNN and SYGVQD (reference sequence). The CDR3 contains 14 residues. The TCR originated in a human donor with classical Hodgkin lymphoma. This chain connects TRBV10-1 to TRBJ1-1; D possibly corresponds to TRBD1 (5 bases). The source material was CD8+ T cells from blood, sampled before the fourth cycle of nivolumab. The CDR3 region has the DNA TGCGCCAGCAGTGAAACAGGAATGAACACTGAAGCTTTCTTT. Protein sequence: CASSETGMNTEAFF.